These 20 T cell receptor beta chains were all obtained from the same sample, sequenced in a study of response to subunit inactivated influenza vaccine. TCRdb passed the RT-PCR reads through MiXCR, listing each CDR3 protein once. The data hold around 710,000 distinct CDR3 sequences, with around 13% observed a single time. The material sequenced was PBMCs from blood, taken 14 to 15 days before vaccination. These receptors were collected from a man aged 50 to 59 who received an inactivated influenza vaccine.

J is TRBJ2-7 and V is TRBV12-3 or TRBV12-4; D perhaps matches TRBD1 (5 bases). The CDR3 is 13 amino acids. V was cut by 1 base and J by 6 bases, with 10 bases left in between. The CDR3 loop reads CASSLGEGAEQYF. CDR3 coding DNA: TGTGCCAGCAGTTTAGGTGAAGGGGCCGAGCAGTACTTC.

The genes are TRBV28 and TRBJ2-7, with unresolved D. The length of the CDR3 is 15 residues. V was cut by 2 bases and J by 3 bases, with 14 bases left in between. Germline CDR1 and CDR2: MDHEN and SYDVKM. CDR3 sequence (DNA): TGTGCCAGCAGTTTAGTCGGCACCACACTCTACGAGCAGTACTTC. Its protein product is CASSLVGTTLYEQYF.

The sample holds many counts of this clonotype. The chain couples TRBV12-3 or TRBV12-4 to TRBJ2-1, with a weak D call TRBD1 (6 bases). The CDR3 has 13 amino acids. With 2 bases removed from V and 9 bases from J, the gap between germline ends came to 11 bases. CDR3 loop: CASSLMSDSEQFF. In nucleotides, the CDR3 is TGTGCCAGCAGTTTAATGTCGGACAGTGAGCAGTTCTTC.

This clonotype occurred many times. This sequence joins TRBV7-9 and TRBJ2-7; the D is unclear. The germline V gene has CDR1 SEHNR and CDR2 FQNEAQ (reference sequence). Trimming stripped 4 bases from V and 2 bases from J, with 12 bases between. The CDR3 contains 14 residues. The CDR3 loop reads CASSSHGLAYEQYF. The CDR3 nucleotides are TGTGCCAGCAGCTCTCACGGATTAGCCTACGAGCAGTACTTC.

V and J are TRBV7-2 and TRBJ2-2, with 8 bases matching TRBD2. The CDR3 is made up of 16 amino acids. Trimming at V came to 6 bases and at J to 4 bases, leaving 10 bases not matched to a gene. CDR1 and CDR2 from the germline V gene are SGHTA and FQGNSA. The CDR3 region is CASSTEGGRRTGELFF. Here the CDR3 DNA reads TGTGCCAGCAGTACGGAGGGCGGGAGGCGCACCGGGGAGCTGTTTTTT.

The chain joins TRBV6-5 to TRBJ1-5, with TRBD1 as a possible D gene (6 bases). V was clipped by 0 bases and J by 2 bases, with 11 bases between them. Germline V gives CDR1 MNHEY, CDR2 SVGAGI. This CDR3 region has 16 residues. The CDR3 DNA follows: TGTGCCAGCAGTTACTCGACCGGGGGGCGCAATCAGCCCCAGCATTTT. Amino acid sequence: CASSYSTGGRNQPQHF.

This clonotype was recorded many times. The J gene is TRBJ2-7, the V gene TRBV20-1; 8 bases map to TRBD1. The CDR3 has 12 residues. Losses at the gene ends were 6 bases for V and 3 bases for J; bases not matched to a gene: 4. CDR1 is DFQATT, CDR2 SNEGSKA, per germline (reference sequence). Here the CDR3 reads CSAPDRDYEQYF. CDR3 coding DNA: TGCAGTGCGCCGGACAGGGACTACGAGCAGTACTTC.

This clonotype was found many times. This sequence joins TRBV28 and TRBJ1-1, with D uncertain. The V end was cut by 3 bases, the J end by 11 bases, with 10 bases between. Germline lookup yields CDR1 MDHEN and CDR2 SYDVKM. The CDR3 is 11 amino acids. The CDR3 DNA follows: TGTGCCAGCAGTTTCAAGGACGCGGCTTTCTTT. This encodes CASSFKDAAFF.

This clonotype was seen many times. The chain couples TRBV6-2 or TRBV6-3 to TRBJ2-7; 13 nucleotides match TRBD2. Germline CDR1 MNHEY, CDR2 SVGEGT. The CDR3 totals 15 residues. The trim removed 6 bases at V and 6 bases at J, leaving 8 bases unmatched. CDR3 nucleotide sequence: TGTGCCAGCAGGGAACTAGCGGGAGGGACTCGCGAGCAGTACTTC. Its translation is CASRELAGGTREQYF.

A few counts support this clonotype. The chain joins TRBV20-1 to TRBJ2-7; 7 bases fit TRBD1. CDR1 and CDR2 from the germline V gene are DFQATT and SNEGSKA (reference sequence). The CDR3 is 16 residues long. V shed 3 bases and J 0 bases; nucleotides not matched to a gene: 11. CDR3: CSASSLVGDSSYEQYF. Here the CDR3 DNA reads TGCAGTGCTAGTTCCCTTGTGGGGGACAGCTCCTACGAGCAGTACTTC.

J is TRBJ2-1 and V is TRBV20-1; either TRBD1 or TRBD2 may fit D (5 bases each). This CDR3 is built from 12 residues. The germline V and J ends were trimmed by 5 bases and 14 bases, with 19 bases remaining between them. Germline CDR1 reads DFQATT; CDR2 reads SNEGSKA (reference sequence). The CDR3 DNA reads as TGCAGTGCTCGCCACCCGGGGCTCGCGGAGTTCTTC. Translation gives CSARHPGLAEFF.

The chain combines TRBV12-3 or TRBV12-4 with TRBJ2-5, with 12 positions matching TRBD2. The CDR3 spans 17 residues. The trim removed 2 bases at V and 2 bases at J, leaving 6 bases unmatched. In nucleotides, the CDR3 is TGTGCCAGCAGTTTATCGGGACTAGCGGGCTCACAAGAGACCCAGTACTTC. Residues: CASSLSGLAGSQETQYF.

This clonotype was observed a few times. The CDR3 DNA follows: TGCAGTGCTAGAGGGATGTCAGACACCATATATTTT. Its protein product is CSARGMSDTIYF. J is TRBJ1-3 and V is TRBV20-1, with D unresolved. Germline CDR1 reads DFQATT; CDR2 reads SNEGSKA (reference sequence). There are 12 residues in the CDR3. V dropped 1 base and J dropped 8 bases, with 9 bases sitting between them.

The rearrangement joins TRBV29-1 to TRBJ2-5; no clear D gene. Trimming pared 5 bases from V and 2 bases from J, leaving 21 bases between. Per germline, CDR1 SQVTM and CDR2 ANQGSEA. This CDR3 contains 16 residues. This CDR3 reads CSVIPRRESWQETQYF. The CDR3 nucleotides are TGCAGCGTTATTCCCCGAAGGGAATCTTGGCAAGAGACCCAGTACTTC. The full variable domain, with the rest looked up from reference TRBV29-1 and TRBJ2-5, is SAVISQKPSRDICQRGTSLTIQCQVDSQVTMMFWYRQQPGQSLTLIATANQGSEATYESGFVIDKFPISRPNLTFSTLTVSNMSPEDSSIYLCSVIPRRESWQETQYFGPGTRLLVL.

This clonotype was counted between two and nine times. The CDR3 region is CASSQVADSYNEQFF. CDR3 in DNA: TGTGCCAGCAGTCAAGTAGCGGACTCCTACAATGAGCAGTTCTTC. J is TRBJ2-1 and V is TRBV12-3 or TRBV12-4, with D perhaps TRBD2 (6 bases). Between the trimmed V and J ends, which lost 5 bases and 0 bases, there was a span of 11 bases. The CDR3 consists of 15 residues.

This clonotype occurred a few times. J is TRBJ2-5 and V is TRBV20-1; D is unresolved. This CDR3 spans 14 amino acids. Trimming removed 2 bases at V and 0 bases at J, with 10 bases between. Germline values: CDR1 DFQATT, CDR2 SNEGSKA (reference sequence). The CDR3 nucleotides read TGCAGTGCTAGAAGGCTTGCAGACCAAGAGACCCAGTACTTC. As protein: CSARRLADQETQYF.

This clonotype turned up a few times. The genes are TRBV5-1 and TRBJ2-7; D possibly uses TRBD1 or TRBD2 (5 bases each). With 0 bases removed from V and 3 bases from J, the gap between germline ends came to 13 bases. This CDR3 is 15 amino acids long. Germline V CDR1 and CDR2: SGHRS, YFSETQ. DNA for the CDR3: TGCGCCAGCAGCTTGGTCGTGGGGACGGTCTACGAGCAGTACTTC. The encoded protein is CASSLVVGTVYEQYF.

V and J are TRBV7-2 and TRBJ2-1; D tentatively fits TRBD1 or TRBD2 (5 bases each). Trimming left V 5 bases short and J 7 bases short, with 18 bases between. The germline V gene encodes CDR1 SGHTA and CDR2 FQGNSA. The CDR3 contains 15 residues. CDR3 sequence (DNA): TGTGCCAGCAGCCCACTAGTCAGGGTAACAAATGAGCAGTTCTTC. Translation: CASSPLVRVTNEQFF. The variable domain in full, completed from reference TRBV7-2 and TRBJ2-1, reads GAGVSQSPSNKVTEKGKDVELRCDPISGHTALYWYRQSLGQGLEFLIYFQGNSAPDKSGLPSDRFSAERTGGSVSTLTIQRTQQEDSAVYLCASSPLVRVTNEQFFGPGTRLTVL.

This clonotype was counted a few times. V gene TRBV6-5 combines with J gene TRBJ1-4; D may be TRBD1 (6 bases). CDR3 size: 18 residues. Germline CDR1 and CDR2: MNHEY and SVGAGI. V lost 0 bases and J 3 bases, leaving 17 bases between the germline ends. DNA of the CDR3: TGTGCCAGCAGTTACTCTAGACCCCGGGACATCTCTAATGAAAAACTGTTTTTT. Residues: CASSYSRPRDISNEKLFF.

J is TRBJ1-2 and V is TRBV19; D is perhaps TRBD1 (6 bases). V shed 10 bases and J shed 7 bases, with 22 bases lying between them. Germline loops: CDR1 LNHDA, CDR2 SQIVND (reference sequence). The CDR3 has 14 residues. CDR3 sequence (DNA): TGTGCCACCCAGGGGAGGGCCGGACAATTTGGCTACACCTTC. This sequence encodes CATQGRAGQFGYTF.